This TCR beta chain is drawn from a study of beta chain features in type 1 diabetes. On this clone itself: The antigen remains undetermined.

Study-wide results and limits: Fewer insertions but more deletions were seen at VDJ junctions in type 1 diabetes patients. Moderate yet significant TCRB CDR3 shortening was seen in Type 1 diabetes patients in all four CD4+ subsets.

What was sequenced were expressed TCRB transcripts, since all of the isolated RNA had been reverse transcribed. For naive, central memory and regulatory T cell samples, reads averaged about 3.5 million. The assay was immunoSEQ multiplex PCR, and TCRdb's table has in-frame clones only and misses some. The sample records 220,000 or so clones, roughly 70% being singletons. Germline CDR1 and CDR2: GTSNPN and SVGIG (reference sequence). This CDR3 region has 13 residues. V lost 5 bases and J 1 base, leaving 12 bases between the germline ends. The sequencing sample was made of naive CD4+ T cells from blood. The clonotype comes from a man aged 30-40 years in good health. This chain uses TRBV30 with TRBJ2-7; perhaps TRBD1 as D (6 bases). The CDR3 is CAWETGVSYEQYF. Written as DNA, the CDR3 is TGTGCCTGGGAGACAGGAGTTTCCTACGAGCAGTACTTC.